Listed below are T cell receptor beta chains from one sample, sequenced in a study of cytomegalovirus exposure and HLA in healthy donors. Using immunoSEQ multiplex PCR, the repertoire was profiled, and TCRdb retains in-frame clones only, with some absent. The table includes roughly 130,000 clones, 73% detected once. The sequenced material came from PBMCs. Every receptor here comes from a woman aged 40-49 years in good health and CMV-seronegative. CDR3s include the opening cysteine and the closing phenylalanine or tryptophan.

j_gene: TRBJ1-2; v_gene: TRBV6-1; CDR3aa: CASSEAGTGMDGYTF
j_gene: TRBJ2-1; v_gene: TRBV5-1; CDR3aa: CASSPRASGNNEQFF
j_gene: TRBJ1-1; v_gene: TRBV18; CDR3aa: CASSGQGHTEAFF
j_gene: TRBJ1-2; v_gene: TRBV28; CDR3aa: CATRGEGSLGYGYTF
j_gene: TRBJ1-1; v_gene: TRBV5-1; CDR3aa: CASSLGTGSYTEAFF
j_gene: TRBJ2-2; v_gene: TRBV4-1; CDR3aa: CASSQGWLSGGAGELFF
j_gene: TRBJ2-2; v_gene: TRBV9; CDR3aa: CASSVSSGATGELFF
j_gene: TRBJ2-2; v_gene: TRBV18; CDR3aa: CASSPPGLAQTGELFF
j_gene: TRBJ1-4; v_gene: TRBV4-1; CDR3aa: CASSHPPGQRTTNEKLFF
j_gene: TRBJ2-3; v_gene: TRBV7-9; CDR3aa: CASSPQGRADTQYF
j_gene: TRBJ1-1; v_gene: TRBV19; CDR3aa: CASSRSYRGNTEAFF
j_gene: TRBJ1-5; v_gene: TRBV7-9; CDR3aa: CASSEGGDQPQHF
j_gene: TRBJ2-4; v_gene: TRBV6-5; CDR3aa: CASSSTGVLAKNIQYF
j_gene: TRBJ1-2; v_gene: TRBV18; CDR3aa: CASSEQGLRGYTF
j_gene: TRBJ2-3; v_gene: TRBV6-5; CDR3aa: CASSYSLSGLSDTQYF
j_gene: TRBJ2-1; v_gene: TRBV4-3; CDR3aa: CASSQESHNEQFF
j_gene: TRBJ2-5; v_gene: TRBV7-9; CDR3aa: CASSLGTSQETQYF
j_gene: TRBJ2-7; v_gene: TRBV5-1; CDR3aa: CASSLSPEQVYEQYF
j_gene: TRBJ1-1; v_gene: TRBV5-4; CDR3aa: CASSLVNTEAFF
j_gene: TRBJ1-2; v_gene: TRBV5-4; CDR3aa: CASSPGINYGYTF
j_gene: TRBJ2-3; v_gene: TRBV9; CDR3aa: CASSLRTGVTTDTQYF
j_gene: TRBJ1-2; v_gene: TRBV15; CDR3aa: CATSRGGDYGYTF
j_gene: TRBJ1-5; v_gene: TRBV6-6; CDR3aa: CASTPGTGLSNQPQHF
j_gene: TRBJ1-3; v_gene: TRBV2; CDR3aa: CASTLNSASSGNTIYF
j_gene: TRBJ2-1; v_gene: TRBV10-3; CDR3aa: CAISEGGGYNEQFF
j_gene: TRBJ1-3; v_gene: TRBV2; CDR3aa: CASSSLPGNTIYF
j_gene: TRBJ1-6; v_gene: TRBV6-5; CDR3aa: CASSYGGDRTPLHF
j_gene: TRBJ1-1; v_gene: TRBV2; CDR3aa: CASSGNRGRGYTEAFF
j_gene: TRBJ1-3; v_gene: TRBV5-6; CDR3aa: CASNGGGLSGNTIYF
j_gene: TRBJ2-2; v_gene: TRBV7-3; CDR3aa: CASSIDRVGTGELFF
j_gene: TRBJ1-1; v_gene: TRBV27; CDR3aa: CASSLKGANTEAFF
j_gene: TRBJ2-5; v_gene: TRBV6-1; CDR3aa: CASSEGGYQETQYF
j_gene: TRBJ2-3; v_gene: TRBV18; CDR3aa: CASSLEGAPADTQYF
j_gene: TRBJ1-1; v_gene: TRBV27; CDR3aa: CASSFSVNTEAFF
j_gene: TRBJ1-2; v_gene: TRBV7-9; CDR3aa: CASSLGEAGTYGYTF
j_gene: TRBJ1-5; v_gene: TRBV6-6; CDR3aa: CASSYPGTAFNQPQHF